These 17 T cell receptor beta chains were all obtained from the same sample, sequenced in a study of T cells in Graves' hyperthyroidism and ophthalmopathy. RNA transcripts provided the source from which TCR beta CDR3 regions were amplified. First-round RT-PCR with HTBI primers amplified the TCR CDR3 region. A single record per CDR3 protein comes from TCRdb applying MiXCR to the multiplex PCR reads. Found here are about 340,000 distinct CDR3 sequences, around 23% of them singletons; the top ten hold 50%. What was sequenced was blood. The source of these receptors is a woman between 50 and 59 years old with Graves' hyperthyroidism.

The chain carries TRBV5-1 and TRBJ1-3; D ambiguous. Deletions cut 1 base from V and 8 bases from J, with 7 bases between. The CDR3 contains 12 residues. Germline CDR1 SGHRS, CDR2 YFSETQ. The CDR3 DNA sequence: TGCGCCAGCAGCTTGCCGTCGCACACCATATATTTT. As protein: CASSLPSHTIYF.

This clonotype was seen at least ten times. This chain uses TRBV19 with TRBJ2-3, with TRBD2 matching 13 bases. The V and J ends lost 2 bases and 2 bases, in that order; junction bases with no gene match: 13. CDR1 and CDR2 (germline): LNHDA, SQIVND (reference sequence). The CDR3 spans 20 residues. DNA of the CDR3: TGTGCCAGTAGTATAACGGGACCCGGACTAGCGGGAGAGAACACAGATACGCAGTATTTT. It encodes CASSITGPGLAGENTDTQYF. Full variable domain (outside the CDR3, taken from reference TRBV19 and TRBJ2-3): DGGITQSPKYLFRKEGQNVTLSCEQNLNHDAMYWYRQDPGQGLRLIYYSQIVNDFQKGDIAEGYSVSREKKESFPLTVTSAQKNPTAFYLCASSITGPGLAGENTDTQYFGPGTRLTVL.

This clonotype showed up just a few times. The chain is built from TRBV5-1 and TRBJ2-1, with D tentatively TRBD2 (6 bases). Between the trimmed V and J ends, which lost 0 bases and 2 bases, there was a span of 12 bases. The CDR3 consists of 16 residues. Germline lookup yields CDR1 SGHRS and CDR2 YFSETQ. CDR3 residues: CASSLAGGVAYNEQFF. CDR3 nucleotides: TGCGCCAGCAGCTTGGCCGGCGGGGTAGCCTACAATGAGCAGTTCTTC.

This clonotype was counted between two and nine times. The CDR3 coding sequence is TGTGCCAGCAGTTTTAAACTGGCCGTGGGGTACGAGCAGTACTTC. Translation: CASSFKLAVGYEQYF. The rearrangement uses TRBV12-3 or TRBV12-4 and TRBJ2-7; D not certain. Trimming took 3 bases from V and 4 from J, leaving 16 bases between them. The CDR3 runs to 15 residues.

This rearrangement joins TRBV20-1 to TRBJ1-4; 7 bases map to TRBD1. Per the germline V gene, CDR1 is DFQATT and CDR2 is SNEGSKA (reference sequence). V dropped 3 bases and J dropped 10; count of bases not matched to a gene: 8. The CDR3 length is 13 residues. The CDR3 spells CSARGGAGGKLFF. In DNA form, the CDR3 reads TGCAGTGCTAGGGGGGGGGCAGGGGGAAAACTGTTTTTT.

The CDR3 sequence is CASSTRRDSTPYEQYF. In nucleotides, the CDR3 is TGTGCCAGTAGTACCCGCCGGGACTCGACTCCCTACGAGCAGTACTTC. The J gene is TRBJ2-7, the V gene TRBV19; D might be TRBD2 (6 bases). The CDR3 loop spans 16 amino acids. Germline CDR1 and CDR2: LNHDA and SQIVND (reference sequence). With 4 bases removed from V and 2 bases from J, the gap between germline ends came to 18 bases.

At least ten counts were recorded for this clonotype. This sequence joins TRBV6-1 and TRBJ1-1, with 8 bases fitting TRBD1. The CDR3 has 15 amino acids. Germline V gene sequence: CDR1 MNHNS, CDR2 SASEGT. The V segment lost 5 bases and the J segment 3 bases; nucleotides outside the gene matches: 8. Written as DNA, the CDR3 is TGTGCCAGCAGTTACATGACAGGGGTGTACACTGAAGCTTTCTTT. This encodes CASSYMTGVYTEAFF.

This clonotype was counted many times. This chain's CDR3 is CASSEKRGREAFF. As DNA, the CDR3 is TGTGCCAGCAGTGAAAAACGTGGTCGTGAAGCTTTCTTT. This chain connects TRBV6-1 to TRBJ1-1; D remains unclear. Germline CDR1 and CDR2: MNHNS and SASEGT. The CDR3 consists of 13 residues. Trimming cost V 2 bases and J 7 bases, with 11 bases left between them.

This clonotype was observed a few times. The genes are TRBV27 and TRBJ2-1; 9 bases map to TRBD1. Germline values: CDR1 MNHEY, CDR2 SMNVEV (reference sequence). The CDR3 extends over 17 amino acids. V shed 2 bases, J shed 2 bases, and the junction held 7 bases outside the gene matches. The CDR3 sequence is CASSLAGTGNTYNEQFF. DNA of the CDR3: TGTGCCAGCAGTTTAGCGGGGACAGGGAATACCTACAATGAGCAGTTCTTC.

At least ten counts were recorded for this clonotype. The chain carries TRBV10-3 and TRBJ1-1; 9 bases fit TRBD1. The V segment lost 6 bases and the J segment 3 bases; nucleotides outside the gene matches: 5. CDR3 length equals 14 residues. The germline gives CDR1 ENHRY, CDR2 SYGVKD. The CDR3 spells CAIRKQGADTEAFF. The DNA for the CDR3 is TGTGCCATCAGAAAACAGGGGGCGGACACTGAAGCTTTCTTT.

This clonotype was picked up many times. This chain connects TRBV2 to TRBJ1-4; D is unresolved. CDR3 length: 15 amino acids. V was cut by 3 bases and J by 0 bases, with 8 bases left in between. Germline values: CDR1 SNHLY, CDR2 FYNNEI. CDR3 region: CASSDSDATNEKLFF. CDR3 nucleotides: TGTGCCAGCAGTGACAGCGATGCAACTAATGAAAAACTGTTTTTT.

This clonotype occurred many times. The chain links TRBV29-1 to TRBJ1-1; a possible D gene is TRBD1 (6 bases). The CDR3 loop spans 13 amino acids. Germline V CDR1 and CDR2: SQVTM, ANQGSEA. Trimming pared 2 bases from V and 1 base from J, leaving 8 bases between. For the CDR3, the DNA is TGCAGCGTTGAACCGGGGGCGAACACTGAAGCTTTCTTT. It is translated as CSVEPGANTEAFF.

This chain links TRBV2 with TRBJ2-1; D is possibly TRBD1 (5 bases). The length of the CDR3 is 15 residues. Looked up from germline, CDR1 is SNHLY and CDR2 is FYNNEI. The ends were cut back, 2 bases at V and 0 bases at J, with 8 bases in the middle. CDR3 residues: CASSEHRSSYNEQFF. The CDR3 DNA sequence: TGTGCCAGCAGTGAACACAGGAGCTCCTACAATGAGCAGTTCTTC.

In this sample, this clonotype turned up many times. The CDR3 sequence is CASSETGTGNEKLFF. CDR3 nucleotides: TGTGCCAGCAGTGAGACCGGTACGGGGAATGAAAAACTGTTTTTT. The rearrangement joins TRBV27 to TRBJ1-4; D is unresolved. Germline-derived CDR1 and CDR2 are MNHEY and SMNVEV (reference sequence). CDR3 size: 15 residues. V was trimmed by 5 bases and J by 5 bases, leaving 15 bases between them.

This clonotype occurred many times. The chain is built from TRBV20-1 and TRBJ2-3; 9 positions match TRBD2. The J segment lost 2 bases and the V segment lost 1 base, leaving 4 bases of the junction unmatched. The germline V gene has CDR1 DFQATT and CDR2 SNEGSKA (reference sequence). The CDR3 contains 15 residues. DNA for the CDR3: TGCAGTGCTAGAGTAGCGGGAGTGGCCACAGATACGCAGTATTTT. Its protein product is CSARVAGVATDTQYF.

This clonotype was seen ten or more times. The genes are TRBV9 and TRBJ2-7, with D tentatively TRBD2 (5 bases). The CDR3 sequence is 14 residues long. CDR1 and CDR2 (germline): SGDLS, YYNGEE. The ends were cut back, 2 bases at V and 2 bases at J, with 11 bases in the middle. CDR3 nucleotide sequence: TGTGCCAGCAGCGTGGCAGGAGGAACCTACGAGCAGTACTTC. It codes for CASSVAGGTYEQYF.

In this sample, this clonotype turned up a few times. This sequence joins TRBV6-1 and TRBJ1-1; D is unclear. Trimming took 5 bases from V and 0 from J, leaving 13 bases between them. The CDR3 has 15 residues. CDR1 and CDR2 (germline): MNHNS, SASEGT. CDR3 coding DNA: TGTGCCAGCAGTCCCATGGGGTTCATGAACACTGAAGCTTTCTTT. As protein: CASSPMGFMNTEAFF.